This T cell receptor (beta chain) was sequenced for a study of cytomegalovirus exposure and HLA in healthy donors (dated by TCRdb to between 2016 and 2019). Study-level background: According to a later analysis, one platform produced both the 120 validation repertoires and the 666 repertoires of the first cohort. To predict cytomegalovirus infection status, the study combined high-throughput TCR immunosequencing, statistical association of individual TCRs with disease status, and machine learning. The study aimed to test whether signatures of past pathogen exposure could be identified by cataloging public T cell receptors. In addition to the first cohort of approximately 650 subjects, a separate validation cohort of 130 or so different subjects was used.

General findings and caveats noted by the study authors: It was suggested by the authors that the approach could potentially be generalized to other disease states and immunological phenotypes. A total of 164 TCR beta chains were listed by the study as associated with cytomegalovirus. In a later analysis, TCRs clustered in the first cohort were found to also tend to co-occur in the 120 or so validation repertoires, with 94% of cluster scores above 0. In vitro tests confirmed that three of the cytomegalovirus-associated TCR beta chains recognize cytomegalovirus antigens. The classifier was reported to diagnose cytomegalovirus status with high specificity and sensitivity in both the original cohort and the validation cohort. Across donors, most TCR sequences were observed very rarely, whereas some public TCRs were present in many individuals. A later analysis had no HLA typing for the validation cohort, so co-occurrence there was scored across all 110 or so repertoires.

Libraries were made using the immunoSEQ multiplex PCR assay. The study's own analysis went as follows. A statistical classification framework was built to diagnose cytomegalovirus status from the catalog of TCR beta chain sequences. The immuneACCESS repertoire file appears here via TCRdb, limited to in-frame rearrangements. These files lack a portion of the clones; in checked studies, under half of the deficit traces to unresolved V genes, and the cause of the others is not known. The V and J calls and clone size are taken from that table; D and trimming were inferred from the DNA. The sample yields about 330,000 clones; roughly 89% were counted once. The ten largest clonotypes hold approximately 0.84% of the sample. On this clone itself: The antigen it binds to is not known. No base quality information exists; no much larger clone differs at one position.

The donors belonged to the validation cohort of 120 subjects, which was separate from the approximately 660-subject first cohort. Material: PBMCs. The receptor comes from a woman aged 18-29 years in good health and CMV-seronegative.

The base sequence is TGCAGCGTTGAGGCTCCGCCGGGCGAGCAGTACTTC. This is translated as CSVEAPPGEQYF. The sequence is built from TRBV29-1 and TRBJ2-7, with the D gene not clear enough to name. The germline V gene specifies SQVTM as CDR1 and ANQGSEA as CDR2. The CDR3 runs 12 amino acids, cysteine and phenylalanine included. Only CDR3 DNA remains: 36 bases, in frame from the first base. V is pared back by 3 bases and J by 6 bases, with 12 bases lying between the germline termini.